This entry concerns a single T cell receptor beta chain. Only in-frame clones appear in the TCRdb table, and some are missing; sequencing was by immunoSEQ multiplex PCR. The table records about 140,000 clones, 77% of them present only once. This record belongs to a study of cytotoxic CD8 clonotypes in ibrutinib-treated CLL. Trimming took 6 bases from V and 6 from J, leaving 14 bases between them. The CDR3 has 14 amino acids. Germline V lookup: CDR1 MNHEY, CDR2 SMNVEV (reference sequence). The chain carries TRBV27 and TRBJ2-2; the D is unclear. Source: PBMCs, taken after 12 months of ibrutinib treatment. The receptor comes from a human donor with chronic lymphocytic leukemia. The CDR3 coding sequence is TGTGCCAGCAGACTGTCATTGGACCCCGGGGAGCTGTTTTTT. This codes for CASRLSLDPGELFF.